The following is a T cell receptor (beta chain) sequence with its context. This CDR3 comprises 15 residues. Germline values: CDR1 SNHLY, CDR2 FYNNEI. V was clipped by 5 bases and J by 1 base; unmatched bases: 4. This entry belongs to a study of control samples from healthy donors and cancer patients. TCRdb's table, derived via immunoSEQ multiplex PCR, lists solely in-frame clones and lacks some. Altogether some 49,000 clones are present, 90% to 95% being singletons, with the ten largest covering 0.7% to 0.85%. V and J are TRBV2 and TRBJ1-2; 10 bases line up with TRBD1. The specimen was PBMCs. The clonotype was recovered from a man aged 25 to 45 with colorectal cancer. The CDR3 DNA is TGTGCCAGCAGTACTTGGGACAGGGGTAACTATGGCTACACCTTC. This gives the protein CASSTWDRGNYGYTF. The complete variable domain, with remaining parts taken from reference TRBV2 and TRBJ1-2, reads EPEVTQTPSHQVTQMGQEVILRCVPISNHLYFYWYRQILGQKVEFLVSFYNNEISEKSEIFDDQFSVERPDGSNFTLKIRSTKLEDSAMYFCASSTWDRGNYGYTFGSGTRLTVV.